This TCR beta chain was recovered during a study of cytomegalovirus exposure and HLA in healthy donors. Study context: Genetic ancestry analysis placed over 75% of the 400 or so donors that were genotyped in the Caucasian-associated cluster. Whole-study findings and limits: Among TCR sequences, most were rare, though some public TCRs appeared in many donors. There were several of the most significant clusters that appeared linked to common viral pathogens in a later analysis.

60 Vbeta and 13 Jbeta primers were used in PCR. Per the study methods: Among the unique TCR beta chains that a later analysis counted, about 81 million in all, about 10 million were shared. TCRdb's table, derived via immunoSEQ multiplex PCR, lists solely in-frame clones and lacks some. V, J and clone size are taken as reported in that table, and D and trimming were inferred from the DNA itself. The sample consists of under 150,000 clones, around 74% of them appearing once. About this clone: Antigen unknown.

CDR3 size: 14 residues. With 1 base clipped from V and 4 bases from J, the junction kept 3 bases outside the gene matches. The germline V gene has CDR1 SGHDN and CDR2 FVKESK. The clonotype originates from a man under 40 in good health and CMV-seronegative. The chain recombines TRBV14 with TRBJ1-1; 7 bases fit TRBD1. The sample consisted of PBMCs. Written as DNA, the CDR3 is TGTGCCAGCAGCCAAGGAGGGGGCGTCACTGAAGCTTTCTTT. It is translated as CASSQGGGVTEAFF.